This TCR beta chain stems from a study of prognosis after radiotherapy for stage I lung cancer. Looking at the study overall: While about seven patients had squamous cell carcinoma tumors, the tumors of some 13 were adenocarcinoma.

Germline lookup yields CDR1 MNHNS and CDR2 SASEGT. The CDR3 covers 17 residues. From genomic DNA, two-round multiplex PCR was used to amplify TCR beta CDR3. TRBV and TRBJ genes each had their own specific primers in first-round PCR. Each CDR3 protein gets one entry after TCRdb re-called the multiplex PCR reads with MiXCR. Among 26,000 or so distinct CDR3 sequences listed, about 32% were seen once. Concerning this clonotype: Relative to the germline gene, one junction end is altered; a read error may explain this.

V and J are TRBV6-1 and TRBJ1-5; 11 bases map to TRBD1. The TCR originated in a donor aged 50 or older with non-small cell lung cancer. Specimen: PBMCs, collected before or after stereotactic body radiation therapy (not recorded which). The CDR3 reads CASRDRGNNYSNQPQHF. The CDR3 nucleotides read TGTGCTAGCAGGGACAGGGGGAACAATTATAGCAATCAGCCCCAGCATTTT.